Listed here are 3 T cell receptor beta chains from one sample, sequenced in a study of beta chain features in type 1 diabetes. TCRB transcripts that were expressed got sequenced, as all of the isolated RNA had been reverse transcribed. Profiling relied on immunoSEQ multiplex PCR, and the TCRdb table lists in-frame clones only, not all of them. This table holds roughly 300,000 clones, about 15% found once. Input material: central memory CD4+ T cells from blood. The receptor set was obtained from a man aged 30 to 39 in good health.

This clone has a handful of counts. The chain combines TRBV7-2 with TRBJ2-5; D gene ambiguous. This CDR3 has 13 residues. Germline values: CDR1 SGHTA, CDR2 FQGNSA. V was cut by 2 bases and J by 2 bases, with 6 bases left in between. DNA for the CDR3: TGTGCCAGCAGCTTAACTAAACAAGAGACCCAGTACTTC. It is translated as CASSLTKQETQYF.

This clone came up a few times. The V and J genes are TRBV7-8 and TRBJ2-3; maybe TRBD2 (6 bases). V was clipped by 1 base and J by 1 base, with 9 bases between them. This CDR3 region has 15 residues. Germline V CDR1 and CDR2: SGHVS, FQNEAQ. CDR3 protein: CASSLVSGGTDTQYF. CDR3 bases: TGTGCCAGCAGCTTAGTTTCGGGAGGCACAGATACGCAGTATTTT.

The chain recombines TRBV4-1 with TRBJ1-4; D is uncertain. This CDR3 spans 16 amino acids. Germline V CDR1 and CDR2: MGHRA, YSYEKL. V was cut by 4 bases and J by 0 bases, with 12 bases left in between. The CDR3 sequence is CASSLGIAPTNEKLFF. The DNA of the CDR3 is TGCGCCAGCAGCCTCGGTATCGCCCCAACTAATGAAAAACTGTTTTTT.